The 18 T cell receptor beta chains listed next were all sequenced from one sample in a study of shared clonotypes between healthy human individuals. Only in-frame clones appear in the TCRdb table, and some are missing; sequencing was by immunoSEQ multiplex PCR. The sample lists some 530,000 clones, roughly 80% seen once, with roughly an eighth in the top ten. The specimen was PBMCs. These receptors were collected from a woman in her forties in good health. Some clones in this sample may be carry-over from other donors' samples.

With respect to this clone: This is likely an artifact of a read error, given a far larger clone one base away. This sample includes further DNA sequences coding for the same CDR3. Here the CDR3 DNA reads TGTGCAAGCAGCCAGAGAAGGAGAGGCCCGACCCAAGAGACCCAGTACTTC. Protein product: CASSQRRRGPTQETQYF. The rearrangement joins TRBV14 to TRBJ2-5, with D uncertain. Germline lookup yields CDR1 SGHDN and CDR2 FVKESK. The CDR3 runs 17 residues.

This sequence joins TRBV4-3 and TRBJ2-7; possibly TRBD1 for D (6 bases). The CDR3 consists of 16 residues. Germline lookup yields CDR1 LGHNA and CDR2 YSLEER. V shed 0 bases and J shed 2 bases, with 14 bases lying between them. CDR3 in amino acids: CASSQEVGDNAYEQYF. CDR3 bases: TGCGCCAGCAGCCAAGAGGTGGGGGACAACGCCTACGAGCAGTACTTC.

The V call is TRBV19, the J call TRBJ1-5; TRBD1 agrees at 10 bases. Germline loops: CDR1 LNHDA, CDR2 SQIVND (reference sequence). This CDR3 is 17 amino acids long. Trimming cost V 2 bases and J 2 bases; bases outside gene matches: 6. CDR3 nucleotide sequence: TGTGCCAGTAGTATATCCGACAGGGGGCATGGCAATCAGCCCCAGCATTTT. This gives the protein CASSISDRGHGNQPQHF. Supplemented by reference TRBV19 and TRBJ1-5, the full variable domain reads DGGITQSPKYLFRKEGQNVTLSCEQNLNHDAMYWYRQDPGQGLRLIYYSQIVNDFQKGDIAEGYSVSREKKESFPLTVTSAQKNPTAFYLCASSISDRGHGNQPQHFGDGTRLSIL.

The chain couples TRBV7-6 to TRBJ2-1; D gene uncertain. The CDR3 loop spans 16 amino acids. Germline V gene lookup returns CDR1 SGHVS and CDR2 FNYEAQ. The V end lost 3 bases, the J end lost 3 bases, and 15 bases lay between the germline ends. The CDR3 is CASSFIEAPIYNEQFF. In nucleotides, the CDR3 is TGTGCCAGCAGCTTCATCGAGGCCCCGATCTACAATGAGCAGTTCTTC. Combining the CDR3 with reference TRBV7-6 and TRBJ2-1 gives the whole variable domain GAGVSQSPRYKVTKRGQDVALRCDPISGHVSLYWYRQALGQGPEFLTYFNYEAQQDKSGLPNDRFSAERPEGSISTLTIQRTEQRDSAMYRCASSFIEAPIYNEQFFGPGTRLTVL.

Regarding this clone: One base separates it from a far larger clone, so it is likely a read error. The CDR3 carries no conserved terminal phenylalanine or tryptophan, so it likely arises from a read error. This chain's CDR3 is CASSLAMDGYGYTL. CDR3 nucleotides: TGTGCCAGCAGCTTGGCCATGGACGGCTATGGCTACACCCTC. The chain has TRBV5-6 and TRBJ1-2; no clear D gene. CDR3 size: 14 residues. V was pared by 0 bases and J by 4 bases, with 10 bases between. Germline V gene sequence: CDR1 SGHDT, CDR2 YYEEEE.

This clone was seen just once. This likely came from a read error, as a far larger clone is one base away. This sequence joins TRBV6-5 and TRBJ1-5, with 7 bases fitting TRBD1. In germline, CDR1 is MNHEY, CDR2 SVGAGI. V gave up 3 bases and J gave up 11 bases; unmatched junction bases: 16. The CDR3 runs 16 residues. CDR3 sequence reads: CASSYSAPVQGKAQHF. CDR3 coding DNA: TGTGCCAGCAGTTATTCGGCGCCAGTACAGGGGAAGGCCCAGCATTTT.

Concerning this clone: It may be a read error: a sequence one base away is much more abundant. This sequence joins TRBV30 and TRBJ2-5; D might be TRBD2 (6 bases). V was clipped by 3 bases and J by 4 bases, with 27 bases between them. Germline CDR1 reads GTSNPN; CDR2 reads SVGIG (reference sequence). The CDR3 runs 18 residues. DNA of the CDR3: TGTGCCTGGAGGAAACCCAGGAAGGGAGGCCGTAGCGCAGAGACCCAGTACTTC. Protein product: CAWRKPRKGGRSAETQYF.

This clone was detected once. It is likely a read error: a sequence one base away is far more abundant. The chain joins TRBV4-3 to TRBJ2-5, with TRBD1 matching 12 bases. The germline gives CDR1 LGHNA, CDR2 YSLEER. This CDR3 contains 15 residues. DNA of the CDR3: TGCGTCAGCAGCCAGGGACAGGGGGCCCAAGAGACCCAGTACTTC. Protein: CVSSQGQGAQETQYF.

V and J are TRBV2 and TRBJ2-1; D call uncertain. The germline gives CDR1 SNHLY, CDR2 FYNNEI. The CDR3 is 13 residues long. Trimming stripped 6 bases from V and 8 bases from J, with 14 bases between. For the CDR3, the DNA is TGTGCCAGCAGGAGGAACCCAGGTGATGAGCAGTTCTTC. Translating gives CASRRNPGDEQFF. The whole variable domain, filled in from reference TRBV2 and TRBJ2-1, reads EPEVTQTPSHQVTQMGQEVILRCVPISNHLYFYWYRQILGQKVEFLVSFYNNEISEKSEIFDDQFSVERPDGSNFTLKIRSTKLEDSAMYFCASRRNPGDEQFFGPGTRLTVL.

Points on this clone: A far larger clone is only one base removed, so a read error is likely. Other DNA sequences in this specimen translate into the identical CDR3. The chain carries TRBV30 and TRBJ1-4; no reliable D call. The length of the CDR3 is 13 residues. Germline lookup yields CDR1 GTSNPN and CDR2 SVGIG (reference sequence). The CDR3 DNA reads as TGTGCCTGGAGTGTAAACAGCAACGAAAAACTGTTTTTC. Encoded protein: CAWSVNSNEKLFF.

This clone has a handful of counts. The chain is built from TRBV18 and TRBJ2-2, with D perhaps TRBD1 (6 bases). Trimming removed 3 bases at V and 6 bases at J, with 14 bases between. CDR3 length: 15 amino acids. The V gene's germline CDR1 is KGHSH and CDR2 LQKENI. The CDR3 DNA follows: TGTGCCAGCTCACCGGATGGGACATCTCCCGGGGAGCTGTTTTTT. As protein: CASSPDGTSPGELFF.

The chain has TRBV5-4 and TRBJ2-3, with TRBD2 as a possible D gene (5 bases). CDR1 and CDR2 (germline): SGHNT, YYREEE (reference sequence). The V and J ends lost 7 bases and 1 base respectively, with 16 bases between them. This CDR3 has 15 residues. The CDR3 bases are TGTGCCAGCCGGACTTTGGGAAGGGGCACAGATACGCAGTATTTT. It encodes CASRTLGRGTDTQYF.

Worth noting for this clone: This likely came from a read error, as a far larger clone is one base away. Within the sample, other DNA sequences also encode this same CDR3. V and J are TRBV5-1 and TRBJ1-4; D uncertain. Trimming stripped 1 base from V and 5 bases from J, with 18 bases between. Germline-derived CDR1 and CDR2 are SGHRS and YFSETQ. This CDR3 contains 17 residues. CDR3 loop: CASSLTGQVSANEKLFF. CDR3 nucleotides: TGCGCCAGCAGCTTGACGGGCCAGGTCTCAGCCAATGAAAAACTGTTTTTT.

Note on this clone: Only one base separates this from a far larger clonotype, so it likely reflects a read error. This rearrangement joins TRBV29-1 to TRBJ1-1, with unresolved D. This CDR3 is 13 amino acids long. V was cut by 8 bases and J by 3 bases, with 16 bases left in between. The germline V gene has CDR1 SQVTM and CDR2 ANQGSEA. The CDR3 region is CSITVGLDTEAFF. The CDR3 DNA sequence: TGCAGCATCACAGTAGGGTTAGACACTGAAGCTTTCTTT.

This sequence joins TRBV11-2 and TRBJ1-1; D unresolved. V was pared by 5 bases and J by 1 base, with 14 bases between. The CDR3 consists of 15 residues. Germline V gene sequence: CDR1 SGHAT, CDR2 FQNNGV. The CDR3 is CASSQTTLTNTEAFF. The CDR3 region has the DNA TGTGCCAGCAGCCAGACGACTTTAACGAACACTGAAGCTTTCTTT.

V is TRBV6-6 and J is TRBJ2-7; D is perhaps TRBD2 (5 bases). The CDR3 extends over 13 amino acids. Germline loops: CDR1 MNHNY, CDR2 SVGAGI (reference sequence). Trimming stripped 4 bases from V and 3 bases from J, with 10 bases between. CDR3 bases: TGTGCCAGCAGTTCCCGGACTGACTACGAGCAGTACTTC. It encodes CASSSRTDYEQYF.

Note on this clone: A far larger clone is off by one base, so a read error is likely. Here the CDR3 DNA reads TGTGCCAGCAGCTATCAGACAGGGGGCACCAGGGAGCTGTTTTTT. It is translated as CASSYQTGGTRELFF. The chain carries TRBV11-2 and TRBJ2-2; 10 bases are a match to TRBD1. The CDR3 is 15 amino acids. The germline V gene encodes CDR1 SGHAT and CDR2 FQNNGV. Complete variable domain (other parts from reference TRBV11-2 and TRBJ2-2): EAGVAQSPRYKIIEKRQSVAFWCNPISGHATLYWYQQILGQGPKLLIQFQNNGVVDDSQLPKDRFSAERLKGVDSTLKIQPAKLEDSAVYLCASSYQTGGTRELFFGEGSRLTVL.

V is TRBV30 and J is TRBJ1-5; unclear D gene. The CDR3 extends over 15 amino acids. V was clipped by 0 bases and J by 2 bases, with 11 bases between them. Germline lookup yields CDR1 GTSNPN and CDR2 SVGIG (reference sequence). CDR3 protein: CAWSVRTSGNQPQHF. The CDR3 nucleotides are TGTGCCTGGAGTGTAAGAACGTCAGGCAATCAGCCCCAGCATTTT.